This note documents a single TCR beta chain sequence. Its matching antigen is unknown. The read terminates 3 residues before the CDR3 end, so the remaining end is supplied by the germline J gene. Each participant carried one incident cervical HPV16 infection only. Assay used: immunoSEQ multiplex PCR; TCRdb lists only in-frame clones, some missing. This listing includes about 37,000 clones. These data come from a study of T cells in women clearing cervical HPV infection. Notes on the study in general: Cases carried less TRBV6-7 than controls: 0.11% versus 0.16%. Richness plus V gene abundances separated cases from controls with AUC 0.65 to 0.85.

V lost 3 bases to trimming and J lost 3 bases, with 8 bases between them. This CDR3 is 14 amino acids long. CDR1 is LNHDA and CDR2 is SQIVND in the germline V gene (reference sequence). V and J are TRBV19 and TRBJ2-2; D gene unclear. The specimen was blood buffy coat. This TCR was recovered from a woman between 18 and 69 years old with a cervical HPV16 infection that either progressed to CIN3+ or cleared (not recorded which). CDR3 region: CASSMLGDTGELFF. The sequenced part of the CDR3 DNA is TGTGCCAGTAGTATGCTGGGCGACACCGGGGAG.